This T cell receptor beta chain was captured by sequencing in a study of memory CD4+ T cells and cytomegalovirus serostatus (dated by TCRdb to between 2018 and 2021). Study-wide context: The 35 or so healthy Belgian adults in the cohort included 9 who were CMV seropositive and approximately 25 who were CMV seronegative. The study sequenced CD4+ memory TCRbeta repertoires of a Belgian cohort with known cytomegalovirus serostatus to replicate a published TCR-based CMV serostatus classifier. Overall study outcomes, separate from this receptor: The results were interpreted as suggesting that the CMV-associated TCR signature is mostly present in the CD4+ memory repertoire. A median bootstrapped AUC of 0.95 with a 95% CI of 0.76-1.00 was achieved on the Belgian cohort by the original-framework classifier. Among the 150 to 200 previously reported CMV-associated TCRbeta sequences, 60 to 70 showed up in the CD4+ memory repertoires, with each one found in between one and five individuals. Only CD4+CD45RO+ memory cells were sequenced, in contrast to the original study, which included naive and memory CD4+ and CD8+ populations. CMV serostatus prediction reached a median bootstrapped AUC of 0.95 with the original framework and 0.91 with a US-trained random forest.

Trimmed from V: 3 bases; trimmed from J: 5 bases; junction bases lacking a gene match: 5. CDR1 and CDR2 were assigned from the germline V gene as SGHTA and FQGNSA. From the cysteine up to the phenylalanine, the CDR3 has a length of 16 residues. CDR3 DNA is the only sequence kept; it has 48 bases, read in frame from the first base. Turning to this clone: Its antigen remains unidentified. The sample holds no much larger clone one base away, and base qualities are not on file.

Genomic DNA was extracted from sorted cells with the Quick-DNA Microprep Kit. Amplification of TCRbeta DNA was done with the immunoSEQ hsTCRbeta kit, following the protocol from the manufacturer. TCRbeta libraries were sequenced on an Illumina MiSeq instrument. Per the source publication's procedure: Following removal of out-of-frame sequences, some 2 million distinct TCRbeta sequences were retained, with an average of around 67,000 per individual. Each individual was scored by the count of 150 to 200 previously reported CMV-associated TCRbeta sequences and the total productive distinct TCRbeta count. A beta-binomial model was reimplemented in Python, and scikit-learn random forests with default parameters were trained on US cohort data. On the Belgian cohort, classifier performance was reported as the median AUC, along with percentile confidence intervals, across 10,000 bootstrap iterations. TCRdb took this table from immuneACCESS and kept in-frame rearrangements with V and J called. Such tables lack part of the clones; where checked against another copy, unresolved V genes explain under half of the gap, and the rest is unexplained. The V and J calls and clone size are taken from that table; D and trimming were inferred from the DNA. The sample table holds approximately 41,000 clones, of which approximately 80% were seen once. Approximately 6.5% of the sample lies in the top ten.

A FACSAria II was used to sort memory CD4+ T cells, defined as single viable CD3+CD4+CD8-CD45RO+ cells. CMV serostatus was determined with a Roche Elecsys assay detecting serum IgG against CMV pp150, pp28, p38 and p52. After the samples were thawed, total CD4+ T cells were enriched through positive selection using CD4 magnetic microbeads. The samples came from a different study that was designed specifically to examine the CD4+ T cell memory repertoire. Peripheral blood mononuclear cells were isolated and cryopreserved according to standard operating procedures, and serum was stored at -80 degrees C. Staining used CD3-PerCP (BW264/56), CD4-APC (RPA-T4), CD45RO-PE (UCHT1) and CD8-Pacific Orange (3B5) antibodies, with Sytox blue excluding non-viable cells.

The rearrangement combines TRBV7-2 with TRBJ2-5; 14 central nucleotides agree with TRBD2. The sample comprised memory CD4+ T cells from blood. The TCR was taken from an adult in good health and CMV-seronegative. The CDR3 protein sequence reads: CASSLWGLAGDETQYF. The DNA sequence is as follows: TGTGCCAGCAGCTTGTGGGGACTAGCGGGGGACGAGACCCAGTACTTC.